The 15 T cell receptor beta chains below were found in one sample sequenced in a study of blood T cell repertoires in COVID-19. Sequencing used immunoSEQ multiplex PCR; TCRdb keeps in-frame clones, though not all of them. This table holds 200,000 to 300,000 clones, over 80% found once. Sequenced sample: peripheral blood. These TCRs come from a woman aged 35 to 49 who had recovered from COVID-19.

The chain combines TRBV4-1 with TRBJ1-3; 7 bases map to TRBD1. V lost 1 base to trimming and J lost 5 bases; unmatched junction nucleotides: 5. The germline gives CDR1 MGHRA, CDR2 YSYEKL. The CDR3 contains 15 residues. CDR3 coding DNA: TGCGCCAGCAGCCAAGTAGGGACAGCCCGAAACACCATATATTTT. Translating gives CASSQVGTARNTIYF.

The rearrangement joins TRBV6-1 to TRBJ1-5; 10 positions match TRBD1. The CDR3 contains 19 residues. Looked up from germline, CDR1 is MNHNS and CDR2 is SASEGT. V trimming: 0 bases; J trimming: 2 bases; junction bases outside the gene matches: 10. CDR3 residues: CASSEALGQGMVGNQPQHF. In DNA, the CDR3 is TGTGCCAGCAGTGAAGCGCTGGGACAGGGGATGGTGGGCAATCAGCCCCAGCATTTT.

The table lists this clone with a few counts. The rearrangement joins TRBV27 to TRBJ2-3; possible D gene TRBD1, 5 bases. The ends were cut back, 5 bases at V and 2 bases at J, with 11 bases in the middle. Germline V lookup: CDR1 MNHEY, CDR2 SMNVEV (reference sequence). The CDR3 is 14 residues long. CDR3 nucleotides: TGTGCCAGCAGTCCCCAGGGTTACACAGATACGCAGTATTTT. Its translation: CASSPQGYTDTQYF.

V is TRBV7-5 and J is TRBJ1-6. TRBV7-5 is deemed a pseudogene. This CDR3 is 18 amino acids long. The CDR3 DNA reads TGTGCCAGAAGCTTAGGTCCGGGAGGTCCCTCCTATAATTCACCCCTCCACTTT. Translating it yields CARSLGPGGPSYNSPLHF.

The chain carries TRBV30 and TRBJ1-1; D call uncertain. Germline V CDR1 and CDR2: GTSNPN, SVGIG (reference sequence). This CDR3 spans 13 amino acids. V lost 0 bases, J lost 0 bases, and 5 bases lay in between. The CDR3 is CAWSVLVNTEAFF. The DNA of the CDR3 is TGTGCCTGGAGTGTACTGGTGAACACTGAAGCTTTCTTT.

This rearrangement joins TRBV6-5 to TRBJ1-6; 8 positions match TRBD1. J lost 8 bases, V lost 2 bases, and 5 bases had no gene match. The germline CDR1 and CDR2 sequences are MNHEY and SVGAGI. CDR3 length: 15 residues. In nucleotides, the CDR3 is TGTGCCAGCAGTTACACAGGGGGGGCCTATTCACCCCTCCACTTT. Protein sequence: CASSYTGGAYSPLHF.

This clone was detected once. J is TRBJ2-7 and V is TRBV5-1, with D perhaps matching TRBD2 (7 bases). Trimming shortened V by 1 base and J by 2 bases, and 16 bases separated the two germline ends. Germline V lookup: CDR1 SGHRS, CDR2 YFSETQ. The CDR3 spans 16 residues. The CDR3, as DNA: TGCGCCAGCAGCTTGAGTCCTGGGGGGGCCACCTACGAGCAGTACTTC. Amino acid sequence: CASSLSPGGATYEQYF.

This chain connects TRBV5-1 to TRBJ1-6; D is ambiguous. Trimming took 4 bases from V and 6 from J, leaving 11 bases between them. The CDR3 has 14 residues. Germline V CDR1 and CDR2: SGHRS, YFSETQ. The CDR3 nucleotides read TGCGCCAGCAGCGACACCTATGGTAATTCACCCCTCCACTTT. It specifies CASSDTYGNSPLHF.

The J gene is TRBJ1-1, the V gene TRBV19; TRBD1 matches at 7 bases. CDR1 and CDR2 (germline): LNHDA, SQIVND (reference sequence). The CDR3 spans 15 residues. V shed 3 bases and J 1 base; nucleotides not matched to a gene: 5. The CDR3 here is CASSIPGQENTEAFF. The CDR3 DNA sequence: TGTGCCAGTAGTATCCCTGGACAGGAGAACACTGAAGCTTTCTTT.

The chain employs TRBV5-1 and TRBJ2-1, with TRBD2 identical over 9 bases. This CDR3 contains 15 residues. With V trimmed by 2 bases and J by 8 bases, 8 bases remained unmatched. Germline CDR1 SGHRS, CDR2 YFSETQ. CDR3 nucleotides: TGCGCCAGCAGCTTATTAACGCGGGGGGGATATGAGCAGTTCTTC. It yields the protein CASSLLTRGGYEQFF.

The chain uses TRBV19 and TRBJ1-2, with TRBD1 identical over 10 bases. The CDR3 is 14 residues long. CDR1 and CDR2 from the germline V gene are LNHDA and SQIVND (reference sequence). J lost 3 bases, V lost 5 bases, and 3 bases had no gene match. The CDR3 sequence: CASSPGQGDYGYTF. The CDR3 DNA reads as TGTGCCAGTAGTCCTGGACAGGGGGACTATGGCTACACCTTC. The full variable domain, in which reference TRBV19 and TRBJ1-2 provide the parts outside the CDR3, is DGGITQSPKYLFRKEGQNVTLSCEQNLNHDAMYWYRQDPGQGLRLIYYSQIVNDFQKGDIAEGYSVSREKKESFPLTVTSAQKNPTAFYLCASSPGQGDYGYTFGSGTRLTVV.

The chain links TRBV7-6 to TRBJ2-5, with 8 bases that match TRBD2. The CDR3 contains 15 residues. CDR1 and CDR2 (germline): SGHVS, FNYEAQ. Trimming removed 1 base from V and 5 bases from J; junction bases left unmatched: 6. Here the CDR3 reads CASSLGGGQWETQYF. As DNA, the CDR3 is TGTGCCAGCAGCTTAGGCGGGGGGCAGTGGGAGACCCAGTACTTC.

This clone was seen only once. The chain is built from TRBV1 and TRBJ2-7; no check of the table's D call, TRBD2, against the DNA was made. TRBV1 is a pseudogene locus. The CDR3 loop spans 13 amino acids. Here the CDR3 reads CTSSPRECYEQYF. The CDR3 region has the DNA TGCACCAGCAGCCCTCGAGAGTGCTACGAGCAGTACTTC.

The chain couples TRBV27 to TRBJ1-1, with D possibly matching TRBD1 (5 bases). V shed 1 base and J shed 6 bases, with 12 bases lying between them. Germline V gene sequence: CDR1 MNHEY, CDR2 SMNVEV (reference sequence). The CDR3 extends over 14 amino acids. The CDR3 reads CASSLWEGSPEAFF. In DNA form, the CDR3 reads TGTGCCAGCAGTTTATGGGAGGGGAGCCCTGAAGCTTTCTTT.

The rearrangement links TRBV19 to TRBJ2-3; D gene unclear. Trimming shortened V by 5 bases and J by 3 bases, and 3 bases separated the two germline ends. Germline CDR1 LNHDA, CDR2 SQIVND (reference sequence). There are 11 residues in the CDR3. The CDR3 here is CASSATDTQYF. In nucleotides, the CDR3 is TGTGCCAGTAGTGCGACAGATACGCAGTATTTT. Using reference TRBV19 and TRBJ2-3 for the parts outside the CDR3, the full variable domain is DGGITQSPKYLFRKEGQNVTLSCEQNLNHDAMYWYRQDPGQGLRLIYYSQIVNDFQKGDIAEGYSVSREKKESFPLTVTSAQKNPTAFYLCASSATDTQYFGPGTRLTVL.